The sequence of this TCR beta chain was determined in a study of vaccination and CD4 T cells after COVID-19. Overall study: Post-COVID draws followed diagnosis by a median around 95 days (range 35 to 161). Stimulation of the cells used overlapping spike peptide pools from SARS-CoV-2 and from the common cold coronaviruses HCoV-NL63, HCoV-OC43 and HCoV-229E.

The Oncomine TCR Beta short-read assay generated sequence data from the DNA of cultured CD4+ T cells. TCRdb analysed the PCR reads with MiXCR anew, one entry per CDR3 protein. Of approximately 9,300 distinct CDR3 sequences listed, roughly 60% were seen once; the top ten hold around 25%. As to treatment: approximately nine-day PBMC culture with coronavirus spike peptide pools or control peptides (ViraFEST assay). Those CD4+ T cells from the unexposed donor predate the COVID-19 pandemic (2011-2018). From the roughly ten-day cultures, CD4+ T cells were isolated by negative selection. Trimming shortened V by 3 bases and J by 0 bases, and 9 bases separated the two germline ends. The length of the CDR3 is 16 residues. The V gene's germline CDR1 is MDHEN and CDR2 SYDVKM. On this clonotype itself: Its antigen is not known.

The gene calls are TRBV28 and TRBJ1-6; perhaps TRBD1 as D (5 bases). Source material: CD4+ T cells from blood, cultured in vitro. The TCR was taken from a human donor in good health. CDR3 protein: CASSFGGSSYNSPLHF. Here the CDR3 DNA reads TGTGCCAGCAGTTTTGGGGGGAGCTCCTATAATTCACCCCTCCACTTT.